This T cell receptor (beta chain) was sequenced during a study of blood T cell repertoires in COVID-19. Study background: The United States, Italy and Spain provided the acute and convalescent COVID-19 samples.

The J segment lost 8 bases and the V segment lost 6 bases, leaving 7 bases of the junction unmatched. The CDR3 totals 13 residues. CDR1 LNHDA and CDR2 SQIVND come from the germline V gene (reference sequence). In the original analysis: Amplifying reference gene primers gave estimates of nucleated cell counts. The repertoire was sequenced with immunoSEQ multiplex PCR; TCRdb's copy has only in-frame clones and lacks some. V, J and clone size derive from that table, while D and trimming were established from the DNA sequence. The sample lists tens of thousands of clones; around 90% were seen once. The sequenced sample consisted of peripheral blood. The rearrangement uses TRBV19 and TRBJ1-2; 9 bases are a match to TRBD1. The receptor was derived from a man in his forties with acute or convalescent COVID-19. The CDR3 sequence is CASSLGTGWGYTF. The CDR3 DNA follows: TGTGCCAGTAGCCTCGGGACAGGGTGGGGCTACACCTTC.